Here is one T cell receptor (beta chain) with its context. Unmatched junction bases numbered 9, after V lost 4 bases and J lost 3 bases. Germline loops: CDR1 SGHTS, CDR2 YDEGEE. This CDR3 is built from 15 residues. It was with random hexamers that 0.5 to 1 ug RNA was reverse transcribed. The immunoSEQ assay covered 54 Vbeta and 13 Jbeta segments for CDR3. MiXCR, run by TCRdb on the immunoSEQ multiplex PCR reads, gives a single entry per CDR3 protein. Found here are roughly 150,000 distinct CDR3 sequences, roughly 93% of them singletons; the top ten hold more than 0.11%. Sequencing of TCR beta was carried out in blood CD8+ and CD4+ T cells. Through negative isolation, CD4+ and CD8+ T cells were obtained, while TEMRA cells were enriched using FACS. The data were taken from a study of CD8 T cells in Susac syndrome.

The source of this sequence is a human donor in good health. The sequencing input was CD4+ T cells from PBMCs. This chain uses TRBV5-8 with TRBJ1-2; 7 bases align to TRBD1. CDR3 residues: CASSSGTADHYGYTF. In DNA form, the CDR3 reads TGTGCCAGCAGCAGTGGGACAGCCGATCACTATGGCTACACCTTC.